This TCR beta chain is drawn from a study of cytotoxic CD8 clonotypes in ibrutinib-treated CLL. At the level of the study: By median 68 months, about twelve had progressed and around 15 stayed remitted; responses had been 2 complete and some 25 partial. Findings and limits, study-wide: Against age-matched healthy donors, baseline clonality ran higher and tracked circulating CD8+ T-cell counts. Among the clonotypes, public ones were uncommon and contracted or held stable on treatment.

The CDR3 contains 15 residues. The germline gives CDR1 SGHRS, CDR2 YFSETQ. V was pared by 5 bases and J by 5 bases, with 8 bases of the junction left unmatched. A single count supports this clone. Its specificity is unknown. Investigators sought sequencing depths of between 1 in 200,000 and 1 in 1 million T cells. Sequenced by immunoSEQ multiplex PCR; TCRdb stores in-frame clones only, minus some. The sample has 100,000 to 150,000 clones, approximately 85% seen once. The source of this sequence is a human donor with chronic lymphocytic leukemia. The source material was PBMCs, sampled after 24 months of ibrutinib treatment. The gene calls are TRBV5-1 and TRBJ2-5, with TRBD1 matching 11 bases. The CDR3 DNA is TGCGCCAGCAGTTCCGGGACAGGGGGTTTGGAGACCCAGTACTTC. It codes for CASSSGTGGLETQYF.